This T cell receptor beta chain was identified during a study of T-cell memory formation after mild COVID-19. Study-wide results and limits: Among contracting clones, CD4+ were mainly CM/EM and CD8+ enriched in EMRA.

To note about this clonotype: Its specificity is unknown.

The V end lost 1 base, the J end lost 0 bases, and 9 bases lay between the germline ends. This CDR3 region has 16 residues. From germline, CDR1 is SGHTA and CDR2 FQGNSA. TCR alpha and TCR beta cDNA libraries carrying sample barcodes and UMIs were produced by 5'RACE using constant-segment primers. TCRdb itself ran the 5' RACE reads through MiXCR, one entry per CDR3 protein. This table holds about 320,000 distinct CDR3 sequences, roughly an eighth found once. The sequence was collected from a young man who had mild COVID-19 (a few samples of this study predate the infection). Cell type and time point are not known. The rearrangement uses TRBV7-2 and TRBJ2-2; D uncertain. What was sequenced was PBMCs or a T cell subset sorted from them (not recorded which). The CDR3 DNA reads TGTGCCAGCAGCTTAGAGCCGGCGGCGAACACCGGGGAGCTGTTTTTT. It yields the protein CASSLEPAANTGELFF.